The present T cell receptor beta chain was sequenced within a study of vaccination and CD4 T cells after COVID-19. An Oncomine TCR Beta short-read assay was used to sequence the DNA from cultured CD4+ T cells. TCRdb fed the PCR reads into MiXCR, producing one record per CDR3 protein. In the table there are fewer than 15,000 distinct CDR3 sequences, 25% to 35% of which are singletons. The treatment here: roughly 10-day PBMC culture with coronavirus spike peptide pools or control peptides (ViraFEST assay). Expanded clonotypes were found by TCR sequencing after peptide-pool stimulation (ViraFEST). Note on this clonotype: Its antigen is unidentified.

Germline V gene sequence: CDR1 SEHNR, CDR2 FQNEAQ (reference sequence). The CDR3 runs to 11 residues. V lost 4 bases to trimming and J lost 5 bases, with 5 bases between them. The chain carries TRBV7-9 and TRBJ2-5, with D hard to call. The specimen was CD4+ T cells from blood, cultured in vitro, collected before SARS-CoV-2 vaccination. The receptor was derived from a human donor who received a COVID-19 vaccine. The CDR3 loop is CASSSGETQYF. CDR3 DNA sequence: TGTGCCAGCAGCTCCGGGGAGACCCAGTACTTC.